The rows below give T cell receptor beta chains drawn from one sample of a study of blood T cell repertoires in COVID-19. Produced via immunoSEQ multiplex PCR; TCRdb's table is partial and in-frame only. The repertoire includes about 82,000 clones, 78% of them detected once, and about a third sits in the top ten. Sequencing was carried out using peripheral blood. The receptors come from a man in his fifties or sixties with COVID-19, enrolled during active disease. Both conserved end residues are part of each CDR3. The D gene is left open where the match is weak. Clone size is shown for a subset of rows, as once, few, many or a class of expanded clone.

abundance	d_gene	v_gene	j_gene	CDR3nt	CDR3aa
NA	TRBD2	TRBV11-2	TRBJ2-5	TGTGCCAGCAGCCTCGGACTAGCGGGGAAGGGGACCCAGTACTTC	CASSLGLAGKGTQYF
NA	NA	TRBV7-3	TRBJ2-2	TGTGCCAGCAGCTTATTGCCGGGGGCGAACACCGGGGAGCTGTTTTTT	CASSLLPGANTGELFF
NA	TRBD1	TRBV5-1	TRBJ2-7	TGCGCCAGCAGCCCGGGGACAGGGGGAGGCGAGCAGTACTTC	CASSPGTGGGEQYF
NA	NA	TRBV5-4	TRBJ1-2	TGTGCCAGCAGCCAAGACAGTAACTATGGCTACACCTTC	CASSQDSNYGYTF
NA	NA	TRBV2	TRBJ2-5	TGTGCCAGCAGCCGGGAGAGCGAGACCCAGTACTTC	CASSRESETQYF
once	TRBD1	TRBV27	TRBJ1-2	TGTGCCACCTCGAAGGGGACAGGGGGCAACTATGGCTACACCTTC	CATSKGTGGNYGYTF
NA	TRBD1	TRBV5-6	TRBJ1-6	TGTGCCAGCAGCCGGAGGACAGGAATGGATTCACCCCTCCACTTT	CASSRRTGMDSPLHF
once	NA	TRBV5-1	TRBJ1-2	TGCGCCAGCAGCTCTCTAGGGAGGGTGGTGGATGGCTACACCTTC	CASSSLGRVVDGYTF
once	NA	TRBV12-5	TRBJ1-2	TGTGCTAGTGGTTTGGACGGTTTTTATGGCTACACCTTC	CASGLDGFYGYTF
NA	NA	TRBV27	TRBJ1-1	TGTGCCAGCAGTTTTGCAGGTAACACTGAAGCTTTCTTT	CASSFAGNTEAFF
NA	NA	TRBV5-1	TRBJ2-5	TGCGCCAGCAGCTTTCAACGGGGGACCCAAGAGACCCAGTACTTC	CASSFQRGTQETQYF
NA	TRBD1	TRBV13	TRBJ1-1	TGTGCCAGCAGCCCGAGTGGGACAGGGGGCTCCGACACTGAAGCTTTCTTT	CASSPSGTGGSDTEAFF
NA	NA	TRBV15	TRBJ1-4	TGTGCCACCAGCAGAGAACGGGGGAATGAAAAACTGTTTTTT	CATSRERGNEKLFF
NA	NA	TRBV4-2	TRBJ1-1	TGTGCCAGCAGACGGGGGGTCGGGAACACTGAAGCTTTCTTT	CASRRGVGNTEAFF
NA	TRBD1	TRBV11-2	TRBJ2-5	TGTGCCAGCAGCTCCGCGCCGACAGGGGTATCCCAGACCCAGTACTTC	CASSSAPTGVSQTQYF
few	TRBD1	TRBV7-2	TRBJ2-7	TGTGCCAGCAGCTTAGGAGGGACAGGAGAATTC	CASSLGGTGEF
NA	NA	TRBV3-1/TRBV3-2	TRBJ1-2	TGTGCCAGCAGCCAAGATTATCGGGGGAACTATGGCTACACCTTC	CASSQDYRGNYGYTF
NA	NA	TRBV11-3	TRBJ2-7	TGTGCCAGCAGCCCGCAGGGCAGGTACGGCGAGCAGTACTTC	CASSPQGRYGEQYF
NA	NA	TRBV3-1/TRBV3-2	TRBJ1-3	TGTGCCAGCAGCCCGACAAAAACTGGAAACACCATATATTTT	CASSPTKTGNTIYF
NA	NA	TRBV5-4	TRBJ1-2	TGTGCCAGCAGCGACGGTCGGGGGGGCGCCTATGGCTACACCTTC	CASSDGRGGAYGYTF
NA	TRBD2	TRBV30	TRBJ2-7	TGTGCCTGGAGTGTATTGGGACTAGCAGGCGAGCAGTACTTC	CAWSVLGLAGEQYF